One TCR beta chain is described in this entry. Its antigen is unknown. Germline V gives CDR1 MNHNS, CDR2 SASEGT. Trimming took off 7 bases at V and 7 bases at J, with 20 bases between the two ends. This CDR3 spans 15 amino acids. This entry belongs to a study of a mutant IDH1 vaccine in newly diagnosed glioma. Study-level background: Patients under treatment included approximately 60% males and 37.5% females and had a mean age of approximately 44 years. Study-wide findings and caveats: Pseudoprogression appeared independent of alterations in top peripheral clonotypes. Induction of immune responses by the vaccine occurred in 93.3% of patients.

Time point denoted: baseline, week 1 (first vaccination visit). Specified treatment: pre-vaccination baseline after standard-of-care therapy. Donors' newly diagnosed IDH1-mutant WHO grade 3 or 4 astrocytomas lacked nuclear ATRX. This table comes from immunoSEQ multiplex PCR, and its TCRdb copy is limited to in-frame clones, with some not included. The sample contains tens of thousands of clones, about four fifths of which appear only once. The source of this sequence is a young woman with glioma. Some clones in this sample may be carry-over from other donors' samples. This specimen consisted of peripheral blood mononuclear cells (PBMCs), obtained from a glioma patient treated with radiotherapy, temozolomide or both. This chain links TRBV6-1 with TRBJ1-5; D may be TRBD1 (6 bases). CDR3 sequence reads: CASTPGGGLRQPQHF. In nucleotides, the CDR3 is TGTGCCAGCACCCCAGGCGGGGGGCTTAGGCAGCCCCAGCATTTT.